This TCR beta chain was sequenced for a study of CD8+CD57+ T cells in acquired aplastic anemia. On the study more broadly: Yields of DNA that came from sorted CD4+ and CD8+ cells averaged roughly 3.2 ug.

The germline CDR1 and CDR2 sequences are SGHTA and FQGTGA. This CDR3 region has 13 residues. Details on this clonotype: The junction and the germline gene differ at one end; a read error may be behind it.

Researchers used genomic DNA as the template to profile TCR beta VDJ and CDR3. TCRdb re-called the reads with MiXCR, one entry per CDR3 protein. The sample includes hundreds of thousands of distinct CDR3 sequences, around 68% of them seen just once. V is TRBV7-3 and J is TRBJ2-7; D remains ambiguous. The sequence was obtained from a human donor in good health, serving as a control. The source material was sorted CD4+, CD8+, or CD8+CD57+ T cells (not recorded which) from PBMCs. CDR3 sequence: CASSLTRAMAEDF. The CDR3 DNA reads TGTGCCAGCAGCTTGACTCGGGCGATGGCTGAGGATTTC.